Below, 8 T cell receptor beta chains from the same sample are listed, as sequenced in a study of read filtering for tumor transcriptome and immune sequencing. Molecular barcoded adaptors covering alpha/delta and beta/gamma chains were used on 400 ng RNA. TCRdb redid the calling of the reads with MiXCR, one entry per CDR3 protein. The data contain approximately 150,000 distinct CDR3 sequences, about 13% of them singletons. What was sequenced was a population of CD138-negative cells sorted from bone marrow. The source is a donor over 35 with multiple myeloma.

Ten or more counts support this clonotype. The rearrangement links TRBV9 to TRBJ1-1; no clear D gene. CDR1 is SGDLS, CDR2 YYNGEE, per germline. The V end lost 0 bases, the J end lost 4 bases, and 7 bases lay between the germline ends. The CDR3 is made up of 13 amino acids. The CDR3 sequence: CASSVGGSTEAFF. The CDR3 DNA follows: TGTGCCAGCAGCGTAGGGGGAAGCACTGAAGCTTTCTTT. Full variable domain (remainder filled in from reference TRBV9 and TRBJ1-1): DSGVTQTPKHLITATGQRVTLRCSPRSGDLSVYWYQQSLDQGLQFLIQYYNGEERAKGNILERFSAQQFPDLHSELNLSSLELGDSALYFCASSVGGSTEAFFGQGTRLTVV.

In its sample, this clonotype was seen many times. The chain is built from TRBV3-1 and TRBJ2-1; TRBD2 agrees at 7 bases. The V and J ends lost 4 bases and 9 bases, in that order; junction bases with no gene match: 9. In germline, CDR1 is LGHDT, CDR2 YNNKEL (reference sequence). This CDR3 has 14 residues. The CDR3 DNA reads as TGTGCCAGCAGCCCTTCACTCACTAGCGTTGAGCAGTTCTTC. Translating gives CASSPSLTSVEQFF.

This clonotype was detected ten times or more. The V and J genes are TRBV19 and TRBJ1-6, with D maybe TRBD1 (5 bases). The CDR3 consists of 14 residues. From germline, CDR1 is LNHDA and CDR2 SQIVND (reference sequence). Trimming cost V 5 bases and J 4 bases, with 9 bases left between them. The CDR3 DNA reads as TGTGCCAGTAGTCCGGGACGTTATAATTCACCCCTCCACTTT. Translated, it gives CASSPGRYNSPLHF.

As for this clonotype: A clone one base away is much larger, so this may be a read error. This chain uses TRBV29-1 with TRBJ2-3; TRBD2 might be the D (6 bases). The CDR3 runs to 15 residues. With 8 bases removed from V and 1 base from J, the gap between germline ends came to 19 bases. Germline CDR1 is SQVTM and CDR2 is ANQGSEA. DNA for the CDR3: TGCAGCACAACTGCCGGGACGGGAGGCACAGATACGCAGTATTTT. Translation gives CSTTAGTGGTDTQYF.

This clonotype occurred many times. For the CDR3, the DNA is TGTGCCAGCAGCGTAGAAGGGGCAAGCACAGATACGCAGTATTTT. Translation gives CASSVEGASTDTQYF. V usage is TRBV9 and J usage is TRBJ2-3; tentatively, D is TRBD1 (5 bases). CDR3 size: 15 residues. V was cut by 0 bases and J by 0 bases, with 8 bases left in between. Germline loops: CDR1 SGDLS, CDR2 YYNGEE.

This clonotype occurred a few times. The chain links TRBV7-6 to TRBJ2-5; TRBD1 is a possible D gene (6 bases). Trimming pared 1 base from V and 5 bases from J, leaving 17 bases between. Germline CDR1 reads SGHVS; CDR2 reads FNYEAQ. The CDR3 sequence is 16 residues long. The CDR3 loop reads CASSLEQGSLKETQYF. The CDR3 nucleotides read TGTGCCAGCAGCTTAGAACAGGGAAGTTTAAAGGAGACCCAGTACTTC.

This clonotype was counted a single time. This chain links TRBV4-2 with TRBJ1-1; 9 bases match TRBD1. This CDR3 is 16 amino acids long. Germline V gene sequence: CDR1 LGHNA, CDR2 YNFKEQ. V lost 1 base, J lost 0 bases, and 3 bases stayed unmatched. This chain's CDR3 is CASSQGTGVLNTEAFF. In DNA, the CDR3 is TGTGCCAGCAGCCAAGGGACAGGGGTCCTGAACACTGAAGCTTTCTTT.

This clonotype was picked up many times. The CDR3 reads CASSGGPGHTGELFF. In nucleotides, the CDR3 is TGTGCCAGCAGTGGGGGACCCGGGCACACCGGGGAGCTGTTTTTT. The chain has TRBV2 and TRBJ2-2, with D perhaps being TRBD1 or TRBD2 (5 bases each). V shed 4 bases and J shed 3 bases, with 12 bases lying between them. The CDR3 has 15 residues. CDR1 is SNHLY and CDR2 is FYNNEI in the germline V gene.